This entry features one T cell receptor beta chain sequence. Participant-given clinical history determined each cohort assignment. The repertoire was sequenced with immunoSEQ multiplex PCR; TCRdb's copy has only in-frame clones and lacks some. The sample includes 130,000 or so clones, over 80% of them seen just once. The sample comes from a study of blood T cell repertoires in COVID-19. Background on the study: Sources were T cells, B-cell-depleted T cells, or PBMCs; the material itself was cDNA or gDNA.

Germline V lookup: CDR1 MNHEY, CDR2 SVGAGI. The length of the CDR3 is 14 residues. V shed 6 bases and J 8 bases; nucleotides not matched to a gene: 8. V is TRBV6-5 and J is TRBJ1-4; the match to TRBD1 covers 8 bases. This receptor was obtained from a woman aged 25 to 39 who had recovered from COVID-19. The sequencing sample was made of PBMCs or T cells enriched from blood (not recorded which). The CDR3 nucleotides read TGTGCCAGCAGCCGGACAGGGAGCCGGGAAAAACTGTTTTTT. It codes for CASSRTGSREKLFF.